The subject of this entry is one T cell receptor beta chain. The source of the sample is a study of T cells in Graves' hyperthyroidism and ophthalmopathy. The CDR3 totals 11 residues. V was trimmed by 7 bases and J by 11 bases, leaving 14 bases between them. Germline CDR1 and CDR2: MDHEN and SYDVKM. Amplification targeted TCR beta CDR3 regions from RNA transcripts. First-round RT-PCR of the TCR CDR3 relied on the HTBI primer set. TCRdb reprocessed the multiplex PCR reads via MiXCR and lists one record per CDR3 protein. The sample comprises 400,000 to 600,000 distinct CDR3 sequences, roughly 15% of which are singletons, and over 25% rests with the top ten. Criteria for exclusion of patients were uncontrolled infection, other autoimmune disease, pregnancy or lactation. Used for diagnoses were clinical symptoms, serum thyroxine and TRAb, thyroid ultrasound and orbital computed tomography.

The sample comprised blood. The source of this sequence is a woman aged 25 to 39 with Graves' ophthalmopathy. The chain recombines TRBV28 with TRBJ1-1, with no clear D. The CDR3 nucleotides read TGTGCCAGCACCGTGATGAGGAAGGCTTTCTTT. Residues: CASTVMRKAFF.